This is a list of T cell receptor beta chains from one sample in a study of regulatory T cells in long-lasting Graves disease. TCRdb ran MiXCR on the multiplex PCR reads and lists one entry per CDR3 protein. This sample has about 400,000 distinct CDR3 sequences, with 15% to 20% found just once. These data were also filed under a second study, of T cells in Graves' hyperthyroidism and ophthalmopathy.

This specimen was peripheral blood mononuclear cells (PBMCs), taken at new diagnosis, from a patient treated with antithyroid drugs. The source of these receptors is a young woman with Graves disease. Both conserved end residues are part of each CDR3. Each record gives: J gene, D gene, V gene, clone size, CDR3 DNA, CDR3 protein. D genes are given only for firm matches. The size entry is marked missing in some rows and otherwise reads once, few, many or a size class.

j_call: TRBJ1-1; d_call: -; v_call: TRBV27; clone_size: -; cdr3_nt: TGTGCCAGCCTTTATCGGGGGAGAGCTTTCTTT; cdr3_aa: CASLYRGRAFF
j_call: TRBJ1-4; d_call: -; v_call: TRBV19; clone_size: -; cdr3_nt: TGTGCCAGTTCCTGGGACACCGCCCGCCCGGATGAAAAACTGTTTTTT; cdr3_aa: CASSWDTARPDEKLFF
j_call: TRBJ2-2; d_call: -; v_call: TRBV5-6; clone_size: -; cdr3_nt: TGTGCCAGCATTTTGTATTCGGGCCTAAACACCGGGGAGCTGTTTTTT; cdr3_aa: CASILYSGLNTGELFF
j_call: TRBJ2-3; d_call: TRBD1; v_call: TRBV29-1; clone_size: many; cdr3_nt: TGCAGCGTTGGGGACAGGTGGATCTCAAGCGCAGATACGCAGTATTTT; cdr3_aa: CSVGDRWISSADTQYF
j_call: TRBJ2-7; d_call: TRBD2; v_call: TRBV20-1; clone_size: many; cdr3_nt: TGCAGTGCTCCCATGGTGGGTAGCGGGAGGGCCCAAGACGAGCAGTACTTC; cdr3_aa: CSAPMVGSGRAQDEQYF
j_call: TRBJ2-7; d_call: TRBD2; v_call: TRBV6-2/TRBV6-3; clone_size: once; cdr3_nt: TGTGCCAGCAGTGACCTCGCTACTAGCGGGGGCCTCTACGAGCAGTACTTC; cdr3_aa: CASSDLATSGGLYEQYF
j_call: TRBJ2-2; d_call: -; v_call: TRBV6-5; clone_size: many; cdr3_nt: TGTGCCAGCAGTTACTCGAACCCGAGGGGTTCGGGCACCGGGGAGCTGTTTTTT; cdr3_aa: CASSYSNPRGSGTGELFF
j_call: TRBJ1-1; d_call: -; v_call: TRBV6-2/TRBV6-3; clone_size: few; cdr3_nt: TGTGCCAGCAGTTACTCGTCGGGGGAGACTGAAGCTTTCTTT; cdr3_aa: CASSYSSGETEAFF
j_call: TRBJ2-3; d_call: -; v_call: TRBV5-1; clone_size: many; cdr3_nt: TGCGCCAGCAGCGTGAGGGGGGAGAGCACAGATACGCAGTATTTT; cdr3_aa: CASSVRGESTDTQYF
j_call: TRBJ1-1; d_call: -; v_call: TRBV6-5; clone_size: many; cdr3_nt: TGTGCCAGCAGTTACGGCCGGATTACTGAAGCTTTCTTT; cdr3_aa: CASSYGRITEAFF
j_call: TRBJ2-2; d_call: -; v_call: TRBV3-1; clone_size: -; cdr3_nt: TGTGCCAGCAGCCAAACCCCCACCGGGGAGCTGTTTTTT; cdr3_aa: CASSQTPTGELFF
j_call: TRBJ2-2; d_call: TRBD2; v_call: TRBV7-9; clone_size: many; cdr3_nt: TGTGCCAGCAGCTCAACGCCGGGACTAGCGGGAGGGCCTCTGACCGGGGAGCTGTTTTTT; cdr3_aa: CASSSTPGLAGGPLTGELFF
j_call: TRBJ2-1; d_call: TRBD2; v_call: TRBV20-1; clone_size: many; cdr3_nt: TGCAGTGCTAGGCTTTCTGTAGCGGGACAATCCTACAATGAGCAGTTCTTC; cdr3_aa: CSARLSVAGQSYNEQFF
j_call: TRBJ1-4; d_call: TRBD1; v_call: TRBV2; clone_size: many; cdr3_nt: TGTGCCAGCAGTGAAGCGCGGCAGGGGGCTGAAAAACTGTTTTTT; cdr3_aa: CASSEARQGAEKLFF
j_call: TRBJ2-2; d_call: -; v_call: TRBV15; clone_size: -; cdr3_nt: TGTGCCACCAGCAGACAGAAGAACACCGGGGAGCTGTTTTTT; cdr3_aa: CATSRQKNTGELFF